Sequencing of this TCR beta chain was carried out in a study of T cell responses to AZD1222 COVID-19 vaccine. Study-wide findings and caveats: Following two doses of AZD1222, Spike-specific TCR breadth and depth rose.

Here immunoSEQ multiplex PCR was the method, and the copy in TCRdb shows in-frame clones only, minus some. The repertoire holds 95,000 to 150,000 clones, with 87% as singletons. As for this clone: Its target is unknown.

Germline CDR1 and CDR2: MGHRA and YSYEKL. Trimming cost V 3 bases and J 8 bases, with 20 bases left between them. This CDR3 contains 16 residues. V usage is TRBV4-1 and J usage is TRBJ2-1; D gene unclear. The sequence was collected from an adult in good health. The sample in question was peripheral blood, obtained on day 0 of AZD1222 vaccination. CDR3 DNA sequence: TGCGCCAGCAGCCACGTTAATATGATCACATTCGATGAGCAGTTCTTC. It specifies CASSHVNMITFDEQFF.